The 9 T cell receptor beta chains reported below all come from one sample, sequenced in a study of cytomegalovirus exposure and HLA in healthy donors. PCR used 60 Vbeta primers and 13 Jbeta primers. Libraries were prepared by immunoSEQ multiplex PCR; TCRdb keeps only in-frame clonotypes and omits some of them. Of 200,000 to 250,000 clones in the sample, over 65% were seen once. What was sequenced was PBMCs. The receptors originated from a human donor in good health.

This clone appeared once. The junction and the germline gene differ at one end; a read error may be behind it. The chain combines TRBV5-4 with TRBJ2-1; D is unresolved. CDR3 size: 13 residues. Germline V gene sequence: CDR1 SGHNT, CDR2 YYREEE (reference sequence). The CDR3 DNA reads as TGTGCCAGCAGCTTGGAACCGCGTGGTCCTCTGGTCTTC. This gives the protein CASSLEPRGPLVF.

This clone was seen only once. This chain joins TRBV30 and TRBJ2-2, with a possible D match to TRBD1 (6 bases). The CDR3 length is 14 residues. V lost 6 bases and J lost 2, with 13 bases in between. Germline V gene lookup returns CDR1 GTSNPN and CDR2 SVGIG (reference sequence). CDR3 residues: CACRGQFNTGELFF. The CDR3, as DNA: TGTGCCTGCCGTGGACAGTTTAACACCGGGGAGCTGTTTTTT.

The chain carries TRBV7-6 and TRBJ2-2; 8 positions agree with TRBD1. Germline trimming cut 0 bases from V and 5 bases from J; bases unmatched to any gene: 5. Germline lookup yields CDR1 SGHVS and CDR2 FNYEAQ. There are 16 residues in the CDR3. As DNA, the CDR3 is TGTGCCAGCAGCTTAGCCGGGACAGGCGGAACCGGGGAGCTGTTTTTT. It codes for CASSLAGTGGTGELFF.

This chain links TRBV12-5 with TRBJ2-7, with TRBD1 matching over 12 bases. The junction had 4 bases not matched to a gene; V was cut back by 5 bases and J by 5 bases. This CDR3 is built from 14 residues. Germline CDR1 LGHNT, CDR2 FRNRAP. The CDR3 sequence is CASGQGQGAHEQYF. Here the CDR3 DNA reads TGTGCTAGTGGTCAGGGACAGGGGGCACACGAGCAGTACTTC.

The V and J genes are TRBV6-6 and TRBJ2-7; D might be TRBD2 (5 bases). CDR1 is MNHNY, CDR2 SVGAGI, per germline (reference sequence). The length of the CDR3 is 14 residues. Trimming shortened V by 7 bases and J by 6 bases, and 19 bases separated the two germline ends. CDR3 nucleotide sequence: TGTGCCAGCATTGAGGGAGCGTCCAGAAGCGAGCAGTACTTC. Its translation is CASIEGASRSEQYF.

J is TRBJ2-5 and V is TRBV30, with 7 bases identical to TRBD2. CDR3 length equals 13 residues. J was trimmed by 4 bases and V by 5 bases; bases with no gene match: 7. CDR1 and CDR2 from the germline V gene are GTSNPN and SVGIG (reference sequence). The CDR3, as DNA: TGTGCCTGGGGGTTTGGCGGGAGAGAGACCCAGTACTTC. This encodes CAWGFGGRETQYF.

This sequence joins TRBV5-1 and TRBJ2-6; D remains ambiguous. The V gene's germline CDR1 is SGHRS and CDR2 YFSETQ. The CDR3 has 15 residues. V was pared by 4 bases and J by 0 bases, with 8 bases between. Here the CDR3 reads CASSVENSGANVLTF. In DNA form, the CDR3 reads TGCGCCAGCAGCGTAGAGAACTCTGGGGCCAACGTCCTGACTTTC.

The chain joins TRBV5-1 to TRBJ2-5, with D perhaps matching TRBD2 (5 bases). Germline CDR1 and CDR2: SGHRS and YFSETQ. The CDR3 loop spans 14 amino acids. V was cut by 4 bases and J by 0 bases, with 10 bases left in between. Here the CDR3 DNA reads TGCGCCAGCAGCCTGCTAGCCGACCAAGAGACCCAGTACTTC. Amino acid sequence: CASSLLADQETQYF.

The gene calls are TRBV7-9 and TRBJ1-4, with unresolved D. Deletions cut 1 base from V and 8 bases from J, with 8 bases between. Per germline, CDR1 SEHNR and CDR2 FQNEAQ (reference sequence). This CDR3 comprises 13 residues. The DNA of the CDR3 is TGTGCCAGCAGCTTAGTCGTCAGGGAAAAACTGTTTTTT. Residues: CASSLVVREKLFF.